This passage covers 23 T cell receptor beta chains from one sample sequenced in a study of cytomegalovirus exposure and HLA in healthy donors. Amplification used 60 Vbeta primers and 13 Jbeta primers. The protocol was immunoSEQ multiplex PCR, while the TCRdb copy is restricted to in-frame clones and leaves out a portion. The sample holds approximately 100,000 clones; 74% are singletons and the top ten take less than 2%. The sequencing input was PBMCs. The source is a male donor in good health and CMV-seronegative.

The chain has TRBV7-6 and TRBJ2-3; D gene unclear. The CDR3 loop spans 15 amino acids. The germline V and J ends were trimmed by 4 bases and 3 bases, with 14 bases remaining between them. Germline V gives CDR1 SGHVS, CDR2 FNYEAQ. The CDR3 nucleotides read TGTGCCAGCAGCTCAAGTCGTCTGGAGACAGATACGCAGTATTTT. It specifies CASSSSRLETDTQYF. Complete variable domain (other parts from reference TRBV7-6 and TRBJ2-3): GAGVSQSPRYKVTKRGQDVALRCDPISGHVSLYWYRQALGQGPEFLTYFNYEAQQDKSGLPNDRFSAERPEGSISTLTIQRTEQRDSAMYRCASSSSRLETDTQYFGPGTRLTVL.

This rearrangement joins TRBV27 to TRBJ2-2, with a weak D call TRBD2 (6 bases). Germline CDR1 is MNHEY and CDR2 is SMNVEV (reference sequence). The CDR3 contains 13 residues. V lost 7 bases and J 6 bases, leaving 12 bases between the germline ends. The CDR3 protein is CASTHGGPGELFF. In nucleotides, the CDR3 is TGTGCCAGCACCCATGGAGGGCCCGGGGAGCTGTTTTTT.

The rearrangement uses TRBV6-1 and TRBJ1-1; D is undetermined. CDR1 is MNHNS, CDR2 SASEGT, per germline. The CDR3 has 14 residues. The V end was cut by 1 base, the J end by 4 bases, with 10 bases between. The CDR3 bases are TGTGCCAGCAGTGAAGGCGCCCCAAGCACTGAAGCTTTCTTT. It codes for CASSEGAPSTEAFF.

This clone was observed a handful of times. The chain joins TRBV7-9 to TRBJ2-3; no clear D. Germline loops: CDR1 SEHNR, CDR2 FQNEAQ (reference sequence). Trimming removed 4 bases at V and 0 bases at J, with 17 bases between. This CDR3 contains 17 residues. CDR3 loop: CASSSRVSSSSTDTQYF. The CDR3 DNA follows: TGTGCCAGCAGCTCCCGGGTCTCTTCCTCTAGCACAGATACGCAGTATTTT.

The V call is TRBV10-3, the J call TRBJ2-1, with D hard to call. V lost 2 bases and J lost 2, with 10 bases in between. This CDR3 comprises 15 residues. Germline CDR1 reads ENHRY; CDR2 reads SYGVKD. The CDR3 is CAISELPTAYNEQFF. CDR3 in DNA: TGTGCCATCAGTGAGCTACCTACAGCCTACAATGAGCAGTTCTTC.

The chain has TRBV29-1 and TRBJ2-1; 13 bases agree with TRBD2. The CDR3 contains 16 residues. V was pared by 5 bases and J by 4 bases, with 8 bases of the junction left unmatched. The germline gives CDR1 SQVTM, CDR2 ANQGSEA. This chain's CDR3 is CSVQGGTSGIYNEQFF. The CDR3 DNA is TGCAGCGTTCAGGGGGGGACTAGCGGGATTTACAATGAGCAGTTCTTC.

The chain's CDR3 is CASSLGVAGADTQYF. The CDR3 bases are TGTGCCAGCAGCTTAGGGGTAGCGGGAGCAGATACGCAGTATTTT. The chain employs TRBV11-3 and TRBJ2-3; 9 bases match TRBD2. CDR3 length: 15 amino acids. J was trimmed by 4 bases and V by 1 base; bases with no gene match: 3. The germline V gene has CDR1 SGHNT and CDR2 YENEEA.

J is TRBJ2-7 and V is TRBV4-1; 12 positions agree with TRBD2. CDR3 length equals 16 residues. The V gene end was trimmed by 4 bases and the J gene end by 4 bases; junction bases not matched to a gene: 8. CDR1 and CDR2 (germline): MGHRA, YSYEKL. The CDR3 DNA reads TGCGCCAGCAGCCTAAGGGAGACTAGCGGGAGTTACGAGCAGTACTTC. Translation gives CASSLRETSGSYEQYF.

Only one count was recorded for this clone. This chain uses TRBV7-2 with TRBJ2-7; TRBD2 matches at 7 bases. CDR1 is SGHTA, CDR2 FQGNSA, per germline. CDR3 length: 17 amino acids. The ends lost 2 bases at V and 2 bases at J; junction bases unmatched: 12. DNA for the CDR3: TGTGCCAGCAGCTTAACGGGCGGGATGAGCGGGGCCTACGAGCAGTACTTC. Its translation: CASSLTGGMSGAYEQYF. Combining the CDR3 with reference TRBV7-2 and TRBJ2-7 gives the whole variable domain GAGVSQSPSNKVTEKGKDVELRCDPISGHTALYWYRQSLGQGLEFLIYFQGNSAPDKSGLPSDRFSAERTGGSVSTLTIQRTQQEDSAVYLCASSLTGGMSGAYEQYFGPGTRLTVT.

The chain has TRBV13 and TRBJ2-7; a weak D match, TRBD2 (6 bases). Germline assignment: CDR1 PRHDT and CDR2 FYEKMQ (reference sequence). V shed 3 bases and J shed 2 bases, with 8 bases lying between them. CDR3 size: 13 residues. The CDR3 DNA is TGTGCCAGCAGCTTTAGCGGCACCTACGAGCAGTACTTC. It yields the protein CASSFSGTYEQYF.

The chain couples TRBV19 to TRBJ1-5, with D possibly being TRBD1 (6 bases). The CDR3 loop spans 14 amino acids. Looked up from germline, CDR1 is LNHDA and CDR2 is SQIVND (reference sequence). Deletions cut 4 bases from V and 5 bases from J, with 12 bases between. The CDR3 sequence is CASSSQGGYQPQHF. CDR3 nucleotides: TGTGCCAGTAGTAGCCAAGGGGGATATCAGCCCCAGCATTTT.

This clone was seen more than once but under ten times. The chain combines TRBV7-2 with TRBJ2-1, with 8 bases matching TRBD2. J lost 12 bases, V lost 3 bases, and 13 bases had no gene match. CDR3 length equals 15 residues. Per germline, CDR1 SGHTA and CDR2 FQGNSA. The CDR3 DNA is TGTGCCAGCAGCTTCACCGGGACTAGATTGGGGGGGCAGTTCTTC. Its translation is CASSFTGTRLGGQFF.

The V and J genes are TRBV6-5 and TRBJ2-7, with TRBD1 matching 12 bases. The V segment lost 3 bases and the J segment 6 bases; nucleotides outside the gene matches: 3. From germline, CDR1 is MNHEY and CDR2 SVGAGI. The CDR3 is made up of 14 amino acids. Here the CDR3 reads CASSYGDRGLEQYF. The CDR3, as DNA: TGTGCCAGCAGTTATGGGGACAGGGGGCTCGAGCAGTACTTC.

The chain employs TRBV7-9 and TRBJ2-1; tentatively, D is TRBD1 (5 bases). The CDR3 extends over 16 amino acids. V lost 7 bases and J lost 1, with 17 bases in between. CDR1 is SEHNR, CDR2 FQNEAQ, per germline (reference sequence). The CDR3 here is CASTTRQGFSYNEQFF. Written as DNA, the CDR3 is TGTGCCAGCACCACTCGGCAGGGCTTTTCCTACAATGAGCAGTTCTTC.

Of note for this clone: One end of the junction fails to match germline, which may point to a read error. V is TRBV4-2 and J is TRBJ2-1; D remains unclear. From germline, CDR1 is LGHNA and CDR2 YNFKEQ. CDR3 length: 14 residues. The CDR3 sequence: CASSKEVLVDEQFF. The CDR3 nucleotides are TGTGCCAGCAGCAAAGAGGTTCTAGTTGATGAGCAGTTCTTC.

The rearrangement joins TRBV5-1 to TRBJ2-2; 12 bases match TRBD2. J gave up 6 bases and V 4 bases, and 10 bases lay outside the gene matches. This CDR3 spans 17 amino acids. CDR1 and CDR2 from the germline V gene are SGHRS and YFSETQ. The DNA for the CDR3 is TGCGCCAGCAGCCCTCGACTAGCGGGAGTGGGGGCCGGGGAGCTGTTTTTT. This gives the protein CASSPRLAGVGAGELFF.

The chain couples TRBV5-1 to TRBJ2-3; possible D gene TRBD1, 6 bases. Germline loops: CDR1 SGHRS, CDR2 YFSETQ. V lost 0 bases, J lost 1 base, and 12 bases lay in between. This CDR3 has 16 amino acids. The CDR3, as DNA: TGCGCCAGCAGCTTGGGTATGGGGGCGGGCACAGATACGCAGTATTTT. Translated: CASSLGMGAGTDTQYF.

This clone was counted once. J is TRBJ2-7 and V is TRBV5-1; 10 bases fit TRBD2. J was trimmed by 6 bases and V by 4 bases; bases with no gene match: 7. Germline V gene lookup returns CDR1 SGHRS and CDR2 YFSETQ. The CDR3 loop spans 14 amino acids. The CDR3 DNA reads as TGCGCCAGCAGCCCTAGCGGGAGTAGTCGCGAGCAGTACTTC. Its translation: CASSPSGSSREQYF.

The chain joins TRBV5-4 to TRBJ2-7; D not certain. The germline gives CDR1 SGHNT, CDR2 YYREEE (reference sequence). The CDR3 is 16 residues long. V dropped 0 bases and J dropped 0 bases, with 13 bases sitting between them. The chain's CDR3 is CASSLGWQIDSYEQYF. CDR3 nucleotides: TGTGCCAGCAGCTTGGGGTGGCAAATCGACTCCTACGAGCAGTACTTC.

The V call is TRBV10-3, the J call TRBJ2-3; 12 bases are shared with TRBD2. J was trimmed by 2 bases and V by 4 bases; bases with no gene match: 1. CDR1 ENHRY and CDR2 SYGVKD come from the germline V gene. The CDR3 totals 15 residues. The CDR3 here is CAISGLAGATDTQYF. The DNA of the CDR3 is TGTGCCATCAGTGGACTAGCGGGAGCCACAGATACGCAGTATTTT.

This rearrangement joins TRBV4-3 to TRBJ2-6, with a tentative D call TRBD2 (5 bases). This CDR3 is 17 amino acids long. Trimming removed 0 bases from V and 2 bases from J, with 11 bases in between. Germline CDR1 and CDR2: LGHNA and YSLEER. The CDR3 DNA reads TGCGCCAGCAGCCAAGATCTGGGAGCCCCTGGGGCCAACGTCCTGACTTTC. Its protein is CASSQDLGAPGANVLTF.

V and J are TRBV28 and TRBJ2-1; D not certain. The length of the CDR3 is 14 residues. Per germline, CDR1 MDHEN and CDR2 SYDVKM. V dropped 3 bases and J dropped 4 bases, with 10 bases sitting between them. Here the CDR3 reads CASSLRPSYNEQFF. The DNA of the CDR3 is TGTGCCAGCAGTTTGCGGCCCTCGTACAATGAGCAGTTCTTC.

V usage is TRBV4-3 and J usage is TRBJ2-7, with 7 positions matching TRBD1. The CDR3 has 16 residues. V was pared by 0 bases and J by 0 bases, with 5 bases of the junction left unmatched. The V gene's germline CDR1 is LGHNA and CDR2 YSLEER. CDR3 sequence reads: CASSQDPAGGSYEQYF. The CDR3 DNA reads as TGCGCCAGCAGCCAAGATCCGGCAGGGGGCTCCTACGAGCAGTACTTC.